This T cell receptor (beta chain) is drawn from a study of T-cell memory formation after mild COVID-19. V lost 7 bases, J lost 7 bases, and 23 bases lay in between. The CDR3 has 15 residues. TCRdb re-called the 5' RACE reads through MiXCR, storing one row per CDR3 protein. Of about 430,000 distinct CDR3 sequences listed, less than 25% were seen once; the top ten hold 8.5% to 10%. This receptor was taken from an adult woman who had mild COVID-19 (a few samples of this study predate the infection). Cell type and time point are not known. V usage is TRBV12-3 or TRBV12-4 and J usage is TRBJ2-7; a possible D gene is TRBD1 (5 bases). The sample taken for sequencing was PBMCs or a T cell subset sorted from them (not recorded which). The CDR3 protein is CASTFRGRALWEQYF. The CDR3 DNA reads as TGTGCCAGCACCTTCAGAGGCAGGGCTTTATGGGAGCAGTACTTC.